One and the same sample provided the 29 T cell receptor beta chains below, sequenced in a study of cytomegalovirus exposure and HLA in healthy donors. 60 Vbeta and 13 Jbeta primers were used in PCR. Method: immunoSEQ multiplex PCR; TCRdb's copy keeps in-frame clones and lacks some. In total, the table holds approximately 140,000 clones. What was sequenced was PBMCs. The receptor set was obtained from a woman in her thirties or forties in good health and CMV-seronegative.

The chain carries TRBV27 and TRBJ1-5; 9 bases line up with TRBD1. Trimming took 7 bases from V and 4 from J; bases not matched to a gene: 17. Germline V CDR1 and CDR2: MNHEY, SMNVEV (reference sequence). The CDR3 contains 18 residues. The CDR3 sequence is CASTPSGGQGFGNQPQHF. In nucleotides, the CDR3 is TGTGCCAGCACCCCGTCCGGGGGACAGGGCTTCGGAAATCAGCCCCAGCATTTT.

This chain connects TRBV4-1 to TRBJ1-1; a possible D gene is TRBD1 (6 bases). The V end was cut by 1 base, the J end by 8 bases, with 11 bases between. The germline V gene has CDR1 MGHRA and CDR2 YSYEKL. This CDR3 region has 13 residues. The chain's CDR3 is CASSQVPGAEAFF. The CDR3 DNA reads TGCGCCAGCAGCCAAGTTCCAGGGGCGGAAGCTTTCTTT.

The chain combines TRBV4-1 with TRBJ1-6; D is perhaps TRBD1 (5 bases). Trimming took 2 bases from V and 9 from J, leaving 20 bases between them. This CDR3 is built from 17 residues. The germline V gene encodes CDR1 MGHRA and CDR2 YSYEKL. CDR3: CASSQNVRSQGSSPLHF. CDR3 nucleotides: TGCGCCAGCAGCCAAAACGTAAGGTCCCAGGGTAGTTCACCCCTCCACTTT.

The rearrangement joins TRBV19 to TRBJ2-5; TRBD1 aligns across 10 bases. The CDR3 is made up of 13 amino acids. Germline CDR1 LNHDA, CDR2 SQIVND (reference sequence). V shed 10 bases and J 4 bases; nucleotides not matched to a gene: 6. The CDR3 reads CATRDRGPETQYF. The CDR3 region has the DNA TGTGCCACTCGGGACAGGGGTCCAGAGACCCAGTACTTC.

CDR3 amino acids: CASSLEPGGNYGYTF. In nucleotides, the CDR3 is TGCGCCAGCAGCTTGGAGCCAGGGGGAAACTATGGCTACACCTTC. The chain couples TRBV5-1 to TRBJ1-2, with 7 bases fitting TRBD1. The CDR3 consists of 15 residues. V lost 0 bases, J lost 2 bases, and 4 bases stayed unmatched. In germline, CDR1 is SGHRS, CDR2 YFSETQ.

The chain uses TRBV5-4 and TRBJ1-4; 9 bases map to TRBD1. Germline V CDR1 and CDR2: SGHNT, YYREEE (reference sequence). The CDR3 totals 15 residues. J lost 5 bases, V lost 5 bases, and 7 bases had no gene match. The CDR3 region has the DNA TGTGCCAGCAGGGGCCCGGGACAGGGAAATGAAAAACTGTTTTTT. Residues: CASRGPGQGNEKLFF.

V and J are TRBV6-6 and TRBJ2-1, with 9 bases lining up with TRBD2. V shed 4 bases, J shed 8 bases, and the junction held 6 bases outside the gene matches. The CDR3 covers 14 residues. Germline V gene data show CDR1 as MNHNY and CDR2 as SVGAGI (reference sequence). The CDR3 bases are TGTGCCAGCAGTTGGGCGGGGGGGATGGATGAGCAGTTCTTC. Translating gives CASSWAGGMDEQFF.

The rearrangement joins TRBV7-3 to TRBJ1-1, with 9 positions matching TRBD1. Germline V gene data show CDR1 as SGHTA and CDR2 as FQGTGA. The CDR3 sequence is 15 residues long. The ends lost 5 bases at V and 3 bases at J; junction bases unmatched: 7. CDR3 region: CASSTDRGGDTEAFF. The CDR3 nucleotides are TGTGCCAGCAGCACAGACAGGGGGGGGGACACTGAAGCTTTCTTT.

V and J are TRBV4-3 and TRBJ2-1; 11 positions match TRBD2. The ends lost 1 base at V and 7 bases at J; junction bases unmatched: 3. There are 15 residues in the CDR3. Germline assignment: CDR1 LGHNA and CDR2 YSLEER. The CDR3 sequence: CASSQVSSGGNEQFF. The DNA for the CDR3 is TGCGCCAGCAGCCAAGTGTCTAGCGGGGGGAATGAGCAGTTCTTC.

V is TRBV5-1 and J is TRBJ1-1, with a weak D call TRBD1 (5 bases). The CDR3 runs to 15 residues. The germline V gene encodes CDR1 SGHRS and CDR2 YFSETQ. V lost 0 bases to trimming and J lost 6 bases, with 15 bases between them. CDR3 sequence reads: CASSLVGLGNSEAFF. For the CDR3, the DNA is TGCGCCAGCAGCTTGGTGGGGCTCGGAAACTCTGAAGCTTTCTTT.

The chain employs TRBV5-4 and TRBJ2-2; TRBD2 is a possible D gene (6 bases). This CDR3 contains 16 residues. The V gene's germline CDR1 is SGHNT and CDR2 YYREEE (reference sequence). V was shortened by 3 bases and J by 5 bases, with 17 bases between the two germline ends. The CDR3 spells CASSSEWGDQTGELFF. In nucleotides, the CDR3 is TGTGCCAGCAGCTCTGAATGGGGGGACCAGACCGGGGAGCTGTTTTTT.

V and J are TRBV19 and TRBJ2-7; 10 positions match TRBD1. The CDR3 is made up of 14 amino acids. Unmatched junction bases numbered 8, after V lost 9 bases and J lost 3 bases. Germline CDR1 and CDR2: LNHDA and SQIVND (reference sequence). CDR3: CASRPGQGYYEQYF. CDR3 nucleotides: TGTGCCAGCCGACCGGGACAGGGGTACTACGAGCAGTACTTC.

CDR3 in DNA: TGTGCCAGCAGCTACCGACTAGCGGGGGTGACAGATACGCAGTATTTT. It translates to CASSYRLAGVTDTQYF. The chain carries TRBV5-4 and TRBJ2-3; 12 nucleotides align to TRBD2. The germline V gene has CDR1 SGHNT and CDR2 YYREEE (reference sequence). With V trimmed by 3 bases and J by 3 bases, 5 bases remained unmatched. The CDR3 runs to 16 residues.

The chain uses TRBV11-2 and TRBJ1-2, with TRBD1 matching over 7 bases. The CDR3 spans 13 residues. CDR1 and CDR2 (germline): SGHAT, FQNNGV. With 2 bases clipped from V and 6 bases from J, the junction kept 3 bases outside the gene matches. This CDR3 is CASSLQGGDGYTF. The CDR3 nucleotides read TGTGCCAGCAGCTTACAGGGGGGCGATGGCTACACCTTC.

The chain joins TRBV6-1 to TRBJ2-5; 7 positions agree with TRBD1. There are 15 residues in the CDR3. Germline CDR1 and CDR2: MNHNS and SASEGT. With V trimmed by 3 bases and J by 5 bases, 9 bases remained unmatched. Here the CDR3 reads CASSDEGRGWETQYF. The CDR3 DNA is TGTGCCAGCAGTGACGAGGGCAGGGGGTGGGAGACCCAGTACTTC.

The CDR3 sequence is CASSWGTSGAHRDTQYF. CDR3 sequence (DNA): TGCGCCAGCAGCTGGGGAACTAGCGGGGCCCACCGGGATACGCAGTATTTT. This sequence joins TRBV5-1 and TRBJ2-3; 10 bases map to TRBD2. The germline CDR1 and CDR2 sequences are SGHRS and YFSETQ. Trimming took 3 bases from V and 6 from J; bases not matched to a gene: 13. This CDR3 is built from 17 residues.

J is TRBJ2-3 and V is TRBV6-4; TRBD2 aligns across 7 bases. This CDR3 has 16 amino acids. Germline CDR1 and CDR2: MRHNA and SNTAGT. The V segment lost 3 bases and the J segment 0 bases; nucleotides outside the gene matches: 6. This CDR3 reads CASSEGAGDSTDTQYF. The CDR3 nucleotides read TGTGCCAGCAGTGAAGGGGCGGGGGACAGCACAGATACGCAGTATTTT.

The chain carries TRBV4-3 and TRBJ1-2; the D is unclear. Germline CDR1 is LGHNA and CDR2 is YSLEER. This CDR3 region has 15 residues. Trimming stripped 8 bases from V and 6 bases from J, with 22 bases between. CDR3 amino acids: CASSPTTAGRDGYTF. Here the CDR3 DNA reads TGCGCCAGCTCTCCCACGACGGCCGGGAGAGATGGCTACACCTTC.

The rearrangement joins TRBV27 to TRBJ1-3, with D possibly TRBD1 on 5 matching bases. The germline V and J ends were trimmed by 6 bases and 2 bases, with 11 bases remaining between them. This CDR3 contains 14 residues. CDR1 is MNHEY, CDR2 SMNVEV, per germline (reference sequence). The CDR3 loop is CASRKEGAGNTIYF. The DNA of the CDR3 is TGTGCCAGCAGAAAGGAAGGGGCTGGAAACACCATATATTTT.

This chain joins TRBV14 and TRBJ2-7, with a possible D match to TRBD1 (6 bases). V was trimmed by 4 bases and J by 9 bases, leaving 10 bases between them. The CDR3 is made up of 11 amino acids. Germline CDR1 reads SGHDN; CDR2 reads FVKESK. The CDR3 is CASSLDRMQYF. The CDR3 DNA is TGTGCCAGCAGCCTCGACAGGATGCAGTACTTC.

The chain combines TRBV25-1 with TRBJ1-4; 9 bases line up with TRBD1. The CDR3 extends over 15 amino acids. The V segment lost 2 bases and the J segment 8 bases; nucleotides outside the gene matches: 6. Per germline, CDR1 MGHDK and CDR2 SYGVNS. The CDR3 DNA is TGTGCCAGCAGTGAAAGGACAGGGGTATTAGAAAAACTGTTTTTT. Encoded protein: CASSERTGVLEKLFF.

The rearrangement links TRBV10-3 to TRBJ2-7; 8 nucleotides match TRBD2. The CDR3 consists of 17 residues. Germline CDR1 ENHRY, CDR2 SYGVKD. V was clipped by 0 bases and J by 4 bases; unmatched bases: 11. The CDR3 sequence is CAISESIILAVDYEQYF. The CDR3 DNA sequence: TGTGCCATCAGTGAGTCGATAATACTAGCGGTGGATTACGAGCAGTACTTC.

J is TRBJ1-2 and V is TRBV10-3; D perhaps matches TRBD1 (6 bases). The CDR3 has 14 residues. Germline V CDR1 and CDR2: ENHRY, SYGVKD. The V and J ends lost 2 bases and 2 bases respectively, with 9 bases between them. As DNA, the CDR3 is TGTGCCATCAGTGAGAGGGACACAAACTATGGCTACACCTTC. This encodes CAISERDTNYGYTF.

The chain recombines TRBV7-2 with TRBJ2-3; 7 bases match TRBD1. V gave up 6 bases and J gave up 5 bases; unmatched junction bases: 5. Germline V gene lookup returns CDR1 SGHTA and CDR2 FQGNSA. The CDR3 length is 13 residues. CDR3 nucleotide sequence: TGTGCCAGCAGGTATACAGGGGAAGATACGCAGTATTTT. Residues: CASRYTGEDTQYF.

The chain links TRBV5-1 to TRBJ2-2, with TRBD2 identical over 13 bases. Germline CDR1 SGHRS, CDR2 YFSETQ. The V segment lost 4 bases and the J segment 6 bases; nucleotides outside the gene matches: 3. This CDR3 has 15 amino acids. The CDR3 sequence is CASSRTSGGAGELFF. The CDR3 coding sequence is TGCGCCAGCAGCCGTACTAGCGGGGGGGCCGGGGAGCTGTTTTTT.

The chain joins TRBV6-5 to TRBJ1-5, with 8 bases fitting TRBD1. V gave up 5 bases and J gave up 5 bases; unmatched junction bases: 5. The CDR3 has 14 residues. CDR1 MNHEY and CDR2 SVGAGI come from the germline V gene. The CDR3 nucleotides are TGTGCCAGCAGTCGGACAGGGCCGCATCAGCCCCAGCATTTT. Its translation: CASSRTGPHQPQHF.

About this clone itself: The same CDR3 can be traced to other DNA sequences in this sample. This chain joins TRBV14 and TRBJ1-2; weak D call: TRBD1 (5 bases). Germline CDR1 reads SGHDN; CDR2 reads FVKESK. The CDR3 loop spans 13 amino acids. V lost 0 bases to trimming and J lost 8 bases, with 10 bases between them. CDR3 amino acids: CASSQDRVGGYTF. The CDR3 DNA sequence: TGTGCCAGCAGCCAAGACAGGGTTGGAGGCTACACCTTC.

A word on this clone: The sample holds other DNA sequences that translate to the same CDR3. The V call is TRBV7-3, the J call TRBJ2-3; TRBD2 aligns across 8 bases. The CDR3 is 14 amino acids. Losses at the gene ends were 5 bases for V and 4 bases for J; bases not matched to a gene: 5. The V gene's germline CDR1 is SGHTA and CDR2 FQGTGA. The CDR3: CASSLGLAPDTQYF. CDR3 nucleotides: TGTGCCAGCAGCCTAGGACTAGCACCAGATACGCAGTATTTT.

V is TRBV7-9 and J is TRBJ1-1; 8 bases line up with TRBD1. The CDR3 extends over 16 amino acids. The V and J ends lost 7 bases and 1 base, in that order; junction bases with no gene match: 11. Germline CDR1 and CDR2: SEHNR and FQNEAQ (reference sequence). As DNA, the CDR3 is TGTGCCAGCATCCCGTCTTCACAGGGGGAGAACACTGAAGCTTTCTTT. This codes for CASIPSSQGENTEAFF.